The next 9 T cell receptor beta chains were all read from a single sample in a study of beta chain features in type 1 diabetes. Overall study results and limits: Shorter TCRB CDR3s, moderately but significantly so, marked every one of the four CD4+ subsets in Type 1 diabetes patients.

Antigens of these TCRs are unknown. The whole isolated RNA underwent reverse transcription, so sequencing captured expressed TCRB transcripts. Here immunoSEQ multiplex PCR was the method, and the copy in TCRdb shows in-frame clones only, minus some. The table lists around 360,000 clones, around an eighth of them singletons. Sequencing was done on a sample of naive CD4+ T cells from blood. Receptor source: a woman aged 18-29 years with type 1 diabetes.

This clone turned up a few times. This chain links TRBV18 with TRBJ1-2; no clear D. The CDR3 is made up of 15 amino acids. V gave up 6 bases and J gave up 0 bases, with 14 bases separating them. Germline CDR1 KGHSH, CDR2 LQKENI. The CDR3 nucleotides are TGTGCCAGCTCCCAGGTGACCGGCCCTAACTATGGCTACACCTTC. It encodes CASSQVTGPNYGYTF. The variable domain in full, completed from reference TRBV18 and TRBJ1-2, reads NAGVMQNPRHLVRRRGQEARLRCSPMKGHSHVYWYRQLPEEGLKFMVYLQKENIIDESGMPKERFSAEFPKEGPSILRIQQVVRGDSAAYFCASSQVTGPNYGYTFGSGTRLTVV.

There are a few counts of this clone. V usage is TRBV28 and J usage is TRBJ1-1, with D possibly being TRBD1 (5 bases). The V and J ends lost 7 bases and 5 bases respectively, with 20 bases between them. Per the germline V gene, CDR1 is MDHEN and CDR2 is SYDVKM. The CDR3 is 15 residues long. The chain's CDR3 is CASIPTEYLGTEAFF. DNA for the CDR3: TGTGCCAGCATCCCGACAGAGTACCTTGGAACTGAAGCTTTCTTT.

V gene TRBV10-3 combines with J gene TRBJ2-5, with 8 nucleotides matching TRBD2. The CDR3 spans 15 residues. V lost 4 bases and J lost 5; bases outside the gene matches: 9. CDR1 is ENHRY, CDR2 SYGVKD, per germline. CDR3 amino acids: CAISVGTRGGETQYF. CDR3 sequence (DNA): TGTGCCATCAGTGTCGGGACTAGAGGCGGGGAGACCCAGTACTTC.

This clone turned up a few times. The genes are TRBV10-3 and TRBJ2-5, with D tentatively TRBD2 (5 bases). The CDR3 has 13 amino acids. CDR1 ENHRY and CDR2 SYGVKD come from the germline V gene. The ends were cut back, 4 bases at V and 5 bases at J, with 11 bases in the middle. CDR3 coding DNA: TGTGCCATCAGTGGCTGGAGAGGGGAGACCCAGTACTTC. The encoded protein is CAISGWRGETQYF.

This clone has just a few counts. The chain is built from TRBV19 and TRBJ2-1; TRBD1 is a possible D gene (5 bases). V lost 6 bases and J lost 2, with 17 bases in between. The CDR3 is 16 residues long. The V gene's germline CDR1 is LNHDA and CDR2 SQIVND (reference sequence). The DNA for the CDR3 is TGTGCCAGTAGAATAAACAGACAGTCGCCCTACAATGAGCAGTTCTTC. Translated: CASRINRQSPYNEQFF.

Written as DNA, the CDR3 is TGTGCCACCCGTCCTGGGGCCAACGTCCTGACTTTC. Its protein is CATRPGANVLTF. The chain is built from TRBV6-1 and TRBJ2-6; D is undetermined. The V gene's germline CDR1 is MNHNS and CDR2 SASEGT. The CDR3 loop spans 12 amino acids. V was trimmed by 10 bases and J by 2 bases, leaving 6 bases between them.

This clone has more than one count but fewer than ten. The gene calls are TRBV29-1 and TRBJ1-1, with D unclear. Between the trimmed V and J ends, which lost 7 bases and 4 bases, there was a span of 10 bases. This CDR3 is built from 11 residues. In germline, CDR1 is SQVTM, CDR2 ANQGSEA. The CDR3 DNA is TGCAGCGCTATAGAGGGCACTGAAGCTTTCTTT. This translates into CSAIEGTEAFF. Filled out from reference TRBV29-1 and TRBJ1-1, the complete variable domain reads SAVISQKPSRDICQRGTSLTIQCQVDSQVTMMFWYRQQPGQSLTLIATANQGSEATYESGFVIDKFPISRPNLTFSTLTVSNMSPEDSSIYLCSAIEGTEAFFGQGTRLTVV.

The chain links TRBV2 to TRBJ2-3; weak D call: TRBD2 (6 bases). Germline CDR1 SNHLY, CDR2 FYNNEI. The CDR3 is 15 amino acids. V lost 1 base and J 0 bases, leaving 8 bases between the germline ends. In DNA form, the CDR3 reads TGTGCCAGCAGTGAAGAGAGCGGGAGCACAGATACGCAGTATTTT. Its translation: CASSEESGSTDTQYF.

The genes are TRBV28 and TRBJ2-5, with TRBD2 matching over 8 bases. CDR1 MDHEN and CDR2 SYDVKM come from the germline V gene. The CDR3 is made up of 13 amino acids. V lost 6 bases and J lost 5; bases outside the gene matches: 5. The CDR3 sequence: CASRERELETQYF. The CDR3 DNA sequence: TGTGCCAGCAGGGAGCGGGAGCTGGAGACCCAGTACTTC.